The 25 T cell receptor beta chains presented below share a single source sample, sequenced in a study of blood T cell repertoires in COVID-19. Assay: immunoSEQ multiplex PCR; the TCRdb copy retains only in-frame clones and omits some. The sample contains around 130,000 clones, about 87% of which appear only once. Sequenced: peripheral blood. The origin of the receptors is a human donor with COVID-19, enrolled during active disease. The donor label of this sample is uncertain.

The V gene is TRBV24-1, the J gene TRBJ2-1; 7 positions match TRBD1. CDR1 and CDR2 from the germline V gene are KGHDR and SFDVKD. Trimming cost V 7 bases and J 5 bases; bases outside gene matches: 10. The CDR3 runs to 15 residues. The CDR3 DNA follows: TGTGCCACCAGGGCCCCGCTCGGACAGGACAATGAGCAGTTCTTC. Its translation is CATRAPLGQDNEQFF.

Only one count was recorded for this clone. V gene TRBV6-1 combines with J gene TRBJ2-3, with 7 positions matching TRBD1. This CDR3 has 16 amino acids. Germline loops: CDR1 MNHNS, CDR2 SASEGT. V shed 2 bases and J 7 bases; nucleotides not matched to a gene: 12. CDR3 in DNA: TGTGCCAGCAGTGAACCAGACAGGGTGGGCGATTATACGCAGTATTTT. Translating it yields CASSEPDRVGDYTQYF.

The gene calls are TRBV29-1 and TRBJ1-2; D unresolved. The germline gives CDR1 SQVTM, CDR2 ANQGSEA. Trimming pared 7 bases from V and 1 base from J, leaving 10 bases between. This CDR3 has 12 amino acids. CDR3 in DNA: TGCAGCGCCCCAGGTCGTAACTATGGCTACACCTTC. It translates to CSAPGRNYGYTF.

The chain has TRBV25-1 and TRBJ2-3; the D is unclear. The CDR3 length is 11 residues. Trimming took 1 base from V and 6 from J, leaving 2 bases between them. Per the germline V gene, CDR1 is MGHDK and CDR2 is SYGVNS. CDR3 region: CASSESDTQYF. The CDR3 DNA sequence: TGTGCCAGCAGTGAATCTGATACGCAGTATTTT. Together with reference TRBV25-1 and TRBJ2-3, the CDR3 gives the full variable domain: EADIYQTPRYLVIGTGKKITLECSQTMGHDKMYWYQQDPGMELHLIHYSYGVNSTEKGDLSSESTVSRIRTEHFPLTLESARPSHTSQYLCASSESDTQYFGPGTRLTVL.

The chain carries TRBV7-6 and TRBJ2-2; 9 nucleotides match TRBD2. V lost 3 bases and J lost 4; bases outside the gene matches: 12. CDR1 and CDR2 (germline): SGHVS, FNYEAQ. This CDR3 is built from 18 residues. CDR3 nucleotide sequence: TGTGCCAGCAGCTTGGCAAAAAGAGCGGGGGGCAGCACCGGGGAGCTGTTTTTT. Its translation is CASSLAKRAGGSTGELFF.

The V and J genes are TRBV19 and TRBJ1-5; perhaps TRBD1 as D (5 bases). With 3 bases removed from V and 2 bases from J, the gap between germline ends came to 11 bases. In germline, CDR1 is LNHDA, CDR2 SQIVND (reference sequence). The CDR3 contains 15 residues. The CDR3 loop reads CASSISGGGNQPQHF. DNA of the CDR3: TGTGCCAGTAGTATCTCTGGGGGGGGCAATCAGCCCCAGCATTTT.

This chain links TRBV6-4 with TRBJ2-3; the D gene is possibly TRBD1 (5 bases). The CDR3 has 12 residues. Germline CDR1 MRHNA, CDR2 SNTAGT. Trimming took 6 bases from V and 4 from J, leaving 8 bases between them. CDR3 region: CASRQGADTQYF. CDR3 DNA: TGTGCCAGCAGGCAGGGTGCAGATACGCAGTATTTT.

Regarding this clone: This sample also contains other DNA sequences that code for the same CDR3. The J gene is TRBJ2-5, the V gene TRBV5-1; 7 bases are shared with TRBD1. The CDR3 is 13 residues long. Germline loops: CDR1 SGHRS, CDR2 YFSETQ. V lost 0 bases, J lost 4 bases, and 0 bases stayed unmatched. The CDR3 region has the DNA TGCGCCAGCAGCTTGGGACAGGGAGAGACCCAGTACTTC. This sequence encodes CASSLGQGETQYF. The whole variable domain, remainder taken from reference TRBV5-1 and TRBJ2-5, is KAGVTQTPRYLIKTRGQQVTLSCSPISGHRSVSWYQQTPGQGLQFLFEYFSETQRNKGNFPGRFSGRQFSNSRSEMNVSTLELGDSALYLCASSLGQGETQYFGPGTRLLVL.

This clone has a single count. V usage is TRBV4-1 and J usage is TRBJ2-1, with D uncertain. Trimming pared 1 base from V and 8 bases from J, leaving 3 bases between. The germline V gene has CDR1 MGHRA and CDR2 YSYEKL. The CDR3 totals 11 residues. The CDR3, as DNA: TGCGCCAGCAGCCAAGGAGATGAGCAGTTCTTC. It translates to CASSQGDEQFF.

The chain combines TRBV5-3 with TRBJ1-1; 12 nucleotides align to TRBD1. TRBV5-3 is filed as an ORF, its function uncertain. Trimming cost V 4 bases and J 4 bases; bases outside gene matches: 17. The CDR3 loop spans 19 amino acids. CDR3 amino acids: CARSPEVGDRGLIGTEAFF. CDR3 nucleotide sequence: TGTGCCAGAAGCCCCGAGGTCGGGGACAGGGGGCTTATAGGCACTGAAGCTTTCTTT.

The rearrangement joins TRBV4-1 to TRBJ2-7; TRBD1 agrees at 9 bases. The CDR3 length is 16 residues. Germline CDR1 and CDR2: MGHRA and YSYEKL. V shed 3 bases, J shed 2 bases, and the junction held 8 bases outside the gene matches. CDR3 sequence (DNA): TGCGCCAGCAGCCATGCCGGGACAGGGAGGACCTACGAGCAGTACTTC. This encodes CASSHAGTGRTYEQYF.

The rearrangement joins TRBV9 to TRBJ2-3; TRBD2 agrees at 7 bases. With 7 bases clipped from V and 1 base from J, the junction kept 0 bases outside the gene matches. CDR3 size: 12 residues. Germline-derived CDR1 and CDR2 are SGDLS and YYNGEE. In DNA, the CDR3 is TGTGCCAGCGGGGGGGGCACAGATACGCAGTATTTT. This translates into CASGGGTDTQYF. The full variable domain, in which reference TRBV9 and TRBJ2-3 provide the parts outside the CDR3, is DSGVTQTPKHLITATGQRVTLRCSPRSGDLSVYWYQQSLDQGLQFLIQYYNGEERAKGNILERFSAQQFPDLHSELNLSSLELGDSALYFCASGGGTDTQYFGPGTRLTVL.

The rearrangement joins TRBV7-7 to TRBJ2-7; no clear D gene. This CDR3 comprises 11 residues. The germline V gene has CDR1 SSHAT and CDR2 FNYEAQ (reference sequence). CDR3 nucleotides: TGTGCTAGTCTCGACTTCTACGAGCAGTACTTC. Translating it yields CASLDFYEQYF. Drawing the rest from reference TRBV7-7 and TRBJ2-7, the complete variable domain is GAGVSQSPRYKVTKRGQDVTLRCDPISSHATLYWYQQALGQGPEFLTYFNYEAQPDKSGLPSDRFSAERPEGSISTLTIQRTEQRDSAMYRCASLDFYEQYFGPGTRLTVT.

This clone was recorded once. Here the CDR3 reads CASSPRTIPYEQYF. CDR3 DNA: TGTGCCAGCAGTCCCAGGACTATCCCCTACGAGCAGTACTTC. This chain connects TRBV6-6 to TRBJ2-7; D perhaps matches TRBD2 (6 bases). The V gene's germline CDR1 is MNHNY and CDR2 SVGAGI (reference sequence). V gave up 5 bases and J gave up 2 bases, with 13 bases separating them. CDR3 size: 14 residues.

The chain links TRBV20-1 to TRBJ2-3, with 9 bases that match TRBD2. The V gene end was trimmed by 3 bases and the J gene end by 6 bases; junction bases not matched to a gene: 7. The CDR3 spans 14 residues. CDR1 and CDR2 (germline): DFQATT, SNEGSKA (reference sequence). This CDR3 is CSASLREGLDTQYF. CDR3 coding DNA: TGCAGTGCTAGTCTGCGGGAGGGCCTGGATACGCAGTATTTT.

V usage is TRBV2 and J usage is TRBJ2-7, with 9 bases identical to TRBD1. Germline trimming cut 6 bases from V and 2 bases from J; bases unmatched to any gene: 11. CDR1 is SNHLY, CDR2 FYNNEI, per germline. The CDR3 contains 16 residues. CDR3 nucleotide sequence: TGTGCCAGCAGACTCCAGCCGGGACAGGGTCCCTACGAGCAGTACTTC. Its protein product is CASRLQPGQGPYEQYF.

This rearrangement joins TRBV18 to TRBJ2-7, with D possibly TRBD2 on 5 matching bases. From germline, CDR1 is KGHSH and CDR2 LQKENI. This CDR3 contains 15 residues. Trimming shortened V by 3 bases and J by 2 bases, and 14 bases separated the two germline ends. In nucleotides, the CDR3 is TGTGCCAGCTCACCCCGGGGAGATTGGACCTACGAGCAGTACTTC. The encoded protein is CASSPRGDWTYEQYF.

The chain combines TRBV3-1 (or the pseudogene TRBV3-2) with TRBJ1-2; 10 bases align to TRBD1. The CDR3 totals 15 residues. Germline CDR1 and CDR2: LGHDT and YNNKEL (reference sequence). After removal of 1 base from V and 8 bases from J, the junction contained 7 bases not matched to a gene. The CDR3 DNA reads as TGTGCCAGCAGCCAAGGTCCAGGGACAGGGGACGGCTACACCTTC. Protein product: CASSQGPGTGDGYTF.

Notes on this clone: Its ends do not fully match the called genes, so a read error is possible. This specimen includes other DNA sequences encoding the same CDR3. The rearrangement links TRBV13 to TRBJ1-1, with a tentative D call TRBD1 (6 bases). Germline V gives CDR1 PRHDT, CDR2 FYEKMQ (reference sequence). This CDR3 comprises 15 residues. CDR3 in DNA: TGCGCCCCCCGCTTCGGGGGCCCGGGGGGGACTGAAGCTTTCTTT. Translation gives CAPRFGGPGGTEAFF.

The chain combines TRBV5-4 with TRBJ2-5, with 7 nucleotides matching TRBD1. CDR3 length equals 14 residues. Per germline, CDR1 SGHNT and CDR2 YYREEE (reference sequence). V lost 4 bases and J lost 3; bases outside the gene matches: 6. The CDR3 region is CASSAKTGKETQYF. CDR3 nucleotide sequence: TGTGCCAGCAGCGCCAAGACAGGGAAAGAGACCCAGTACTTC.

This clone was recorded only once. This chain uses TRBV13 with TRBJ2-7; D is unresolved. The length of the CDR3 is 13 residues. In germline, CDR1 is PRHDT, CDR2 FYEKMQ (reference sequence). With 0 bases removed from V and 6 bases from J, the gap between germline ends came to 9 bases. CDR3 sequence (DNA): TGTGCCAGCAGCTTAGGCGGGTACGGCGAGCAGTACTTC. Translating it yields CASSLGGYGEQYF.

The chain employs TRBV7-8 and TRBJ2-1, with D tentatively TRBD1 (5 bases). The length of the CDR3 is 16 residues. Germline V gives CDR1 SGHVS, CDR2 FQNEAQ. The germline V and J ends were trimmed by 4 bases and 4 bases, with 17 bases remaining between them. The CDR3 DNA reads TGTGCCAGCAGCTCCAGGGCGTCTAGAGATTACAATGAGCAGTTCTTC. Translation: CASSSRASRDYNEQFF.

The genes are TRBV5-1 and TRBJ2-7; 11 nucleotides align to TRBD2. The CDR3 runs to 14 residues. The junction had 3 bases not matched to a gene; V was cut back by 1 base and J by 6 bases. Germline CDR1 reads SGHRS; CDR2 reads YFSETQ. The CDR3: CASSLSSGGGEQYF. CDR3 bases: TGCGCCAGCAGCTTGAGTAGCGGGGGGGGCGAGCAGTACTTC. Drawing the rest from reference TRBV5-1 and TRBJ2-7, the complete variable domain is KAGVTQTPRYLIKTRGQQVTLSCSPISGHRSVSWYQQTPGQGLQFLFEYFSETQRNKGNFPGRFSGRQFSNSRSEMNVSTLELGDSALYLCASSLSSGGGEQYFGPGTRLTVT.

This clone was detected only once. The chain carries TRBV19 and TRBJ1-5, with TRBD1 matching 7 bases. This CDR3 has 15 amino acids. CDR1 LNHDA and CDR2 SQIVND come from the germline V gene (reference sequence). J lost 7 bases, V lost 5 bases, and 11 bases had no gene match. CDR3 nucleotides: TGTGCCAGTAGTTCCCGGAGGGGGCTAGGACAGCCCCAGCATTTT. Its translation: CASSSRRGLGQPQHF.

V gene TRBV24-1 combines with J gene TRBJ1-3, with a weak D call TRBD1 (6 bases). Trimming took off 7 bases at V and 0 bases at J, with 9 bases between the two ends. The CDR3 covers 14 residues. Per the germline V gene, CDR1 is KGHDR and CDR2 is SFDVKD. CDR3 amino acids: CATRDRFSGNTIYF. The DNA of the CDR3 is TGTGCCACCAGAGACAGGTTCTCTGGAAACACCATATATTTT.